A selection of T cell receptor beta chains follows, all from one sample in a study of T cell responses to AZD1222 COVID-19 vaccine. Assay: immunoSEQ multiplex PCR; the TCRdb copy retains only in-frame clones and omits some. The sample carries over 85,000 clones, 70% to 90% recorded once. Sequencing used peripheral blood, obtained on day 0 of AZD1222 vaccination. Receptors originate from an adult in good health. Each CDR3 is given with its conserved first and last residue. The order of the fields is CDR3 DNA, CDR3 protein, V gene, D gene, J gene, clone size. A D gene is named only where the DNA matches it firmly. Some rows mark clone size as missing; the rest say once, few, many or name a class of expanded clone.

cdr3_nt: TGTGCCAGCAGTTTCGAAGGGAGAAGACAGACGAGGGAAGCTTTCTTT; cdr3_aa: CASSFEGRRQTREAFF; v_call: TRBV2; d_call: -; j_call: TRBJ1-1; clone_size: -
cdr3_nt: TGCGCCAGCAGCTTAGGACAGGGCAGCACTGAAGCTTTCTTT; cdr3_aa: CASSLGQGSTEAFF; v_call: TRBV5-1; d_call: TRBD1; j_call: TRBJ1-1; clone_size: -
cdr3_nt: TGTGCCAGCAGCCCTCGGACGAGAAATTCACCCCTCCACTTT; cdr3_aa: CASSPRTRNSPLHF; v_call: TRBV14; d_call: -; j_call: TRBJ1-6; clone_size: -
cdr3_nt: TGTGCCAGCTCGGGACTAGCGGGGACCGGGGAGCTGTTTTTT; cdr3_aa: CASSGLAGTGELFF; v_call: TRBV18; d_call: TRBD2; j_call: TRBJ2-2; clone_size: -
cdr3_nt: TGTGCCAGCAGTGAAGTCGGCGGAGTCGGGGGAAGGCAGTACTTC; cdr3_aa: CASSEVGGVGGRQYF; v_call: TRBV2; d_call: -; j_call: TRBJ2-7; clone_size: -
cdr3_nt: TGTGCCAGCAGTTTTAGCGGGGGTCCTACCTACGAGCAGTACTTC; cdr3_aa: CASSFSGGPTYEQYF; v_call: TRBV27; d_call: TRBD2; j_call: TRBJ2-7; clone_size: -
cdr3_nt: TGTGCCAGCTCACCACCAGCCAGAGGCGGTGAGCTGTTTTTT; cdr3_aa: CASSPPARGGELFF; v_call: TRBV18; d_call: -; j_call: TRBJ2-2; clone_size: few
cdr3_nt: TGTGCCAGCAGCTCCGAGACAGGGCTAGCTGGGGCCAACGTCCTGACTTTC; cdr3_aa: CASSSETGLAGANVLTF; v_call: TRBV5-4; d_call: TRBD1; j_call: TRBJ2-6; clone_size: -
cdr3_nt: TGTGCCAGCAGCCGGACGGATCCGGGGGCTCGAGAGACCCAGTACTTC; cdr3_aa: CASSRTDPGARETQYF; v_call: TRBV7-9; d_call: -; j_call: TRBJ2-5; clone_size: -
cdr3_nt: TGCGCCAGCAGCTTAGGAGGGGACGCAGGTCAGCCCCAGCATTTT; cdr3_aa: CASSLGGDAGQPQHF; v_call: TRBV5-1; d_call: -; j_call: TRBJ1-5; clone_size: -
cdr3_nt: TGTGCCAGCAGTTCATACGGGACAGGGGGCGCCTATGGAAACACCATATATTTT; cdr3_aa: CASSSYGTGGAYGNTIYF; v_call: TRBV28; d_call: TRBD1; j_call: TRBJ1-3; clone_size: -
cdr3_nt: TGTGCCAGTAGTCGGCCGGGCCGGTATAATTCACCCCTCCACTTT; cdr3_aa: CASSRPGRYNSPLHF; v_call: TRBV19; d_call: -; j_call: TRBJ1-6; clone_size: -
cdr3_nt: TGTGCCAGCTCACCAAGGCCGGGCAGGGCGGGGACTGAAGCTTTCTTT; cdr3_aa: CASSPRPGRAGTEAFF; v_call: TRBV18; d_call: -; j_call: TRBJ1-1; clone_size: -
cdr3_nt: TGTGCCAGCAGAGACGGTGCAACTAATGAAAAACTGTTTTTT; cdr3_aa: CASRDGATNEKLFF; v_call: TRBV6-5; d_call: -; j_call: TRBJ1-4; clone_size: -
cdr3_nt: TGTGCCAGCAGTTACGGTCAGCGGGAGGGCCCAGATACGCAGTATTTT; cdr3_aa: CASSYGQREGPDTQYF; v_call: TRBV6-5; d_call: TRBD2; j_call: TRBJ2-3; clone_size: once
cdr3_nt: TGTGCCAGCAGCTTAGGAGACTTAGGGGCCACCCCCCGCACGAATACGCAGTATTTT; cdr3_aa: CASSLGDLGATPRTNTQYF; v_call: TRBV11-2; d_call: -; j_call: TRBJ2-3; clone_size: -
cdr3_nt: TGCGCCAGCAGCTTGGCCCCAGCGGGAGCGAACACCGGGGAGCTGTTTTTT; cdr3_aa: CASSLAPAGANTGELFF; v_call: TRBV5-1; d_call: TRBD2; j_call: TRBJ2-2; clone_size: -
cdr3_nt: TGCAGCGTTCTTCGCTTCGGTGGCACTGAAGCTTTCTTT; cdr3_aa: CSVLRFGGTEAFF; v_call: TRBV29-1; d_call: -; j_call: TRBJ1-1; clone_size: few
cdr3_nt: TGTGCCAGCAGCTTGTCGGGGGCTAACAATGAGCAGTTCTTC; cdr3_aa: CASSLSGANNEQFF; v_call: TRBV13; d_call: -; j_call: TRBJ2-1; clone_size: -
cdr3_nt: TGTGCCAGCAGCTTGTCCATGACCGACCAAAACATTCAGTACTTC; cdr3_aa: CASSLSMTDQNIQYF; v_call: TRBV5-6; d_call: -; j_call: TRBJ2-4; clone_size: -
cdr3_nt: TGTGCCAGCAGCCAAGGAGGCGGGAGAGGGGTCGAGCAGTACTTC; cdr3_aa: CASSQGGGRGVEQYF; v_call: TRBV3-1/TRBV3-2; d_call: TRBD2; j_call: TRBJ2-7; clone_size: -
cdr3_nt: TGTGCCAGCTCACCAGGGACAGGGGGAAACACTGAAGCTTTCTTT; cdr3_aa: CASSPGTGGNTEAFF; v_call: TRBV18; d_call: TRBD1; j_call: TRBJ1-1; clone_size: -